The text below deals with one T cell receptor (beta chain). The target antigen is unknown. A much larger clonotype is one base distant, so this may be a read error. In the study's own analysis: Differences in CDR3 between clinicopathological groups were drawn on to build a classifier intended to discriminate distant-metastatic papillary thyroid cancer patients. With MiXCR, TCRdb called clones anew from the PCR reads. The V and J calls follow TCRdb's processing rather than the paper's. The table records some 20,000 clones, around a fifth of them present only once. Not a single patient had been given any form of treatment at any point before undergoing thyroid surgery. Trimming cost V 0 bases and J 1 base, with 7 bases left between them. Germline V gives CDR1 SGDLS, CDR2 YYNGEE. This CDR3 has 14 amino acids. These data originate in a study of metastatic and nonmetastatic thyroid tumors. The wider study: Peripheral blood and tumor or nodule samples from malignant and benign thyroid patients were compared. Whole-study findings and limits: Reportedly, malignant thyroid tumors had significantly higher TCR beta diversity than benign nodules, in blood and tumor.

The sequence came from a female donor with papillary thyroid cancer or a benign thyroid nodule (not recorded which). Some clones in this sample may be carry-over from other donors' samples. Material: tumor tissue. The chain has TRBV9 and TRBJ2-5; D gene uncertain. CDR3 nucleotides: TGTGCCAGCAGCGTAGGAACGACCCAAGAGACCCAGTACTTC. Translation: CASSVGTTQETQYF.